What follows is one T cell receptor (beta chain) and its context. This sample was included in a study of T cell changes during pregnancy in multiple sclerosis. Unmatched junction bases numbered 9, after V lost 7 bases and J lost 4 bases. The CDR3 is made up of 15 amino acids. The germline gives CDR1 SNHLY, CDR2 FYNNEI. The data were produced by immunoSEQ multiplex PCR, yet TCRdb's version contains in-frame clones alone and is incomplete. The top ten clones hold 0.21% of a sample with some 87,000 clones, roughly nine tenths of them seen once. Specimen: CD4+ T cells from peripheral blood mononuclear cells, collected before pregnancy. The sequence was collected from a female donor with multiple sclerosis, enrolled in a pregnancy study. This rearrangement joins TRBV2 to TRBJ2-5, with 10 bases that match TRBD2. The CDR3 sequence: CASTPGLARGETQYF. DNA of the CDR3: TGTGCCAGCACCCCGGGACTAGCGCGGGGAGAGACCCAGTACTTC.